A selection of T cell receptor beta chains follows, all from one sample in a study of CD8+ T cells in alopecia areata. The protocol was immunoSEQ multiplex PCR, while the TCRdb copy is restricted to in-frame clones and leaves out a portion. Of 200,000 or so clones detected, roughly 50% appear once; the ten largest clones hold nearly 5%. The sample taken for sequencing was CD8+ T cells sorted from blood. The receptors derive from a human donor in good health. CDR3s include the opening cysteine and the closing phenylalanine or tryptophan. The D gene is left open where the match is weak. Where a row states a size, it is once, few, many or the class of an expanded clone; other rows omit it.

clone size | J gene | V gene | D gene | CDR3 DNA | CDR3 protein
- | TRBJ2-3 | TRBV7-3 | TRBD1 | TGTGCCAGCAGCTTAACGTCCGGACAGGCCGATACGCAGTATTTT | CASSLTSGQADTQYF
- | TRBJ1-6 | TRBV4-1 | TRBD1 | TGCGCCAGCAGGGACGGGACAGGGTTTCGTTCACCCCTCCACTTT | CASRDGTGFRSPLHF
- | TRBJ2-3 | TRBV7-9 | TRBD1 | TGTGCCAGCAGCTTGGGGACAGGAGACACAGATACGCAGTATTTT | CASSLGTGDTDTQYF
- | TRBJ2-7 | TRBV9 | - | TGTGCCAGCAGCGTAGGGGAGGCCCCCTCCTACGAGCAGTACTTC | CASSVGEAPSYEQYF
- | TRBJ2-1 | TRBV11-2 | TRBD1 | TGTGCCAGCAGCCGGACAGGGGTCCCCTACAATGAGCAGTTCTTC | CASSRTGVPYNEQFF
- | TRBJ1-5 | TRBV27 | - | TGTGCCAGCAGACGTAATAGCAATCAGCCCCAGCATTTT | CASRRNSNQPQHF
- | TRBJ2-2 | TRBV4-1 | - | TGCGCCAGCAGCCAAGGCCGAGCGGGTGGCACCGGGGAGCTGTTTTTT | CASSQGRAGGTGELFF
few | TRBJ2-1 | TRBV29-1 | - | TGCAGCGCCGGGGGAGGCGCTGAGCAGTTCTTC | CSAGGGAEQFF
- | TRBJ2-5 | TRBV30 | - | TGTGCCTGGACCCCCGGAGGGCCCCTCAAGGAAGAGACCCAGTACTTC | CAWTPGGPLKEETQYF
- | TRBJ1-5 | TRBV23-1 | - | TGCGCCAGCAGTCATCCCCGGGCAGGGGAGGATCAGCCCCAGCATTTT | CASSHPRAGEDQPQHF
- | TRBJ2-1 | TRBV5-1 | - | TGCGCCAGCAGCCCCGAAACAGGGATGGGATGGAATGAGCAGTTCTTC | CASSPETGMGWNEQFF
few | TRBJ2-7 | TRBV9 | - | TGTGCCAGCGCCCCCTTTGGCGGGGTCTACGAGCAGTACTTC | CASAPFGGVYEQYF
- | TRBJ2-5 | TRBV21-1 | - | TGTGCCAGCAGCAAAGAATGGGGGGAACAAGAGACCCAGTACTTC | CASSKEWGEQETQYF
- | TRBJ2-5 | TRBV7-9 | TRBD2 | TGTGCCAGCAGCCCCGTGGCTAGCGGGGTGGAGACCCAGTACTTC | CASSPVASGVETQYF
- | TRBJ2-2 | TRBV5-1 | - | TGCGCCAGCAAAACCGACCGGGAGCTGTTTTTT | CASKTDRELFF
- | TRBJ2-1 | TRBV9 | - | TGTGCCAGCAGCAACTCCCGGGACAAACCATACTACAATGAGCAGTTCTTC | CASSNSRDKPYYNEQFF
- | TRBJ1-2 | TRBV9 | TRBD1 | TGTGCCAGCAGCGTCGGCAGGACAGGGAAAGGCTACACCTTC | CASSVGRTGKGYTF
- | TRBJ2-7 | TRBV7-6 | TRBD1 | TGTGCCAGCAGCGCCCAGGACAGGGAGTATCCCTACGAGCAGTACTTC | CASSAQDREYPYEQYF
- | TRBJ1-1 | TRBV4-1 | TRBD1 | TGCGCCAGCAGCCGCGGGGGACAGGGGAACACTGAAGCTTTCTTT | CASSRGGQGNTEAFF
few | TRBJ1-1 | TRBV15 | - | TGTGCCACCAAATTGGGACGAGGCGGGTCTAGAAGGGACACTGAAGCTTTCTTT | CATKLGRGGSRRDTEAFF
- | TRBJ2-5 | TRBV4-1 | - | TGCGCCAGCAGCCAAAGACAGTACCAAGAGACCCAGTACTTC | CASSQRQYQETQYF
once | TRBJ1-5 | TRBV2 | TRBD1 | TGTGCCAGCAGCGCCGGGACAGCCTCTAATCAGCCCCAGCATTTT | CASSAGTASNQPQHF
few | TRBJ2-5 | TRBV6-5 | TRBD2 | TGTGCCAGCACCACTATGGGAGGGGAGACCCAGTACTTC | CASTTMGGETQYF
many | TRBJ1-1 | TRBV6-4 | - | TGTGCCAGCAGTGACCGGGACAACACTGAAGCTTTCTTT | CASSDRDNTEAFF
- | TRBJ1-2 | TRBV4-1 | - | TGCGCCAGCAGCCCGGAATGGACCTCCTATGGCTACACCTTC | CASSPEWTSYGYTF
- | TRBJ2-5 | TRBV2 | - | TGTGCCAGCAGTGTCCGGGACTCCCAAGAGACCCAGTACTTC | CASSVRDSQETQYF
- | TRBJ2-7 | TRBV29-1 | TRBD1 | TGCAGCGTTGAGATCCCCGACAGGGGCTACGAGCAGTACTTC | CSVEIPDRGYEQYF
- | TRBJ2-6 | TRBV29-1 | - | TGCAGCGTTGAAAACAGGGACTCTGGGGCCAACGTCCTGACTTTC | CSVENRDSGANVLTF
- | TRBJ1-5 | TRBV4-2 | - | TGTGCCAGCAGCGGAGCTATCAATCAGCCCCAGCATTTT | CASSGAINQPQHF
once | TRBJ2-3 | TRBV9 | - | TGTGCCAGCAGCGTGCTCCAAGGAGATACGCAGTATTTT | CASSVLQGDTQYF
few | TRBJ2-3 | TRBV5-4 | TRBD1 | TGTGCCAGCAGCTTGGGGGACAGGGATGGCGATACGCAGTATTTT | CASSLGDRDGDTQYF
few | TRBJ1-2 | TRBV2 | - | TGTGCCAGCAGTGAAACGGCAGCGACCAACTATGGCTACACCTTC | CASSETAATNYGYTF
- | TRBJ2-2 | TRBV9 | - | TGTGCCAGCAGCGGAGGGTTGACCGGGGAGCTGTTTTTT | CASSGGLTGELFF
few | TRBJ1-4 | TRBV6-6 | - | TGTGCCAGCAGTCCCTACAGGGTGGGACTGTTTTTT | CASSPYRVGLFF
- | TRBJ2-6 | TRBV11-2 | - | TGTGCCAGCTCGAAGGGGGCTGGGGCCAACGTCCTGACTTTC | CASSKGAGANVLTF
once | TRBJ2-6 | TRBV6-5 | TRBD1 | TGTGCCAGCACCCAGGGGGCTGGCGGGGCCAACGTCCTGACTTTC | CASTQGAGGANVLTF
- | TRBJ2-1 | TRBV7-6 | - | TGTGCCAGCAGCGTCCGGGACTCCTACAATGAGCAGTTCTTC | CASSVRDSYNEQFF
few | TRBJ1-1 | TRBV6-5 | TRBD1 | TGTGCCAGCAGTTACCGGGACAGGGTCGCTGAAGCTTTCTTT | CASSYRDRVAEAFF
- | TRBJ1-2 | TRBV19 | - | TGTGCTACCGGGACTCACTATGGCTACACCTTC | CATGTHYGYTF
few | TRBJ2-5 | TRBV29-1 | - | TGCAGCGACCGCCGCCCCGGGGAAGAGACCCAGTACTTC | CSDRRPGEETQYF
once | TRBJ2-1 | TRBV6-1 | TRBD1 | TGTGCCGGACAGGGGGCGGGGTACAATGAGCAGTTCTTC | CAGQGAGYNEQFF
once | TRBJ1-6 | TRBV9 | - | TGTGCCAGCAGCGCACAGGGATTTGGTAATTCACCCCTCCACTTT | CASSAQGFGNSPLHF
few | TRBJ1-1 | TRBV6-5 | - | TGTGCCAGCAGTTACTCGGCAGGTAGCATGAACACTGAAGCTTTCTTT | CASSYSAGSMNTEAFF
- | TRBJ1-2 | TRBV6-1 | TRBD1 | TGTGCCAGCAGTGCAGGGACAGCCTCCCCCTATGGCTACACCTTC | CASSAGTASPYGYTF
- | TRBJ2-2 | TRBV2 | TRBD1 | TGTGCCAGCGGTCCGGGACAGGGAAGGGCCGGGGAGCTGTTTTTT | CASGPGQGRAGELFF
- | TRBJ2-3 | TRBV27 | - | TGTGCCAGCAGTTTAATGTGGGGTGGCGATACGCAGTATTTT | CASSLMWGGDTQYF
- | TRBJ2-7 | TRBV7-6 | - | TGTGCCAGCAGCTTGACATCCGAGCAGTACTTC | CASSLTSEQYF
- | TRBJ2-5 | TRBV4-1 | - | TGCGCCAGCAGCCTGGAAGAGGAATTTATAGAGACCCAGTACTTC | CASSLEEEFIETQYF
- | TRBJ2-3 | TRBV29-1 | TRBD2 | TGCAGCGTCGAAAGGGGGGCTAGCGGGGGCTCAAATACGCAGTATTTT | CSVERGASGGSNTQYF